The clone carrying this T cell receptor beta chain has just a few counts. Its antigen is not identified. The length of the CDR3 is 13 residues. J lost 5 bases, V lost 4 bases, and 3 bases had no gene match. The germline V gene has CDR1 SGHTA and CDR2 FQGNSA. This entry belongs to a study of cytomegalovirus exposure and HLA in healthy donors. Broader study findings: Overall, under 200 TCR beta chains were annotated as cytomegalovirus-associated. Later analysis identified several of the most significant clusters that appeared linked to common viral pathogens. With later analysis, a missense DCLRE1C variant became linked to TCR beta V- and J-gene trimming.

Primers included in the PCR were 60 Vbeta and 13 Jbeta primers. Under the authors' procedure: In a later analysis, 75 million to 85 million unique TCR beta chains included roughly 11 million shared by two or more donors. Repertoires were generated with immunoSEQ multiplex PCR, while TCRdb's copy carries only in-frame clones and drops some. For V, J and clone size, that table is used; D and trimming come from the DNA. Among around 68,000 clones listed, roughly 85% were seen once. Input material: PBMCs. The TCR originated in a female donor in good health and CMV-seronegative. The rearrangement links TRBV7-2 to TRBJ2-5; the match to TRBD2 covers 8 bases. The CDR3 nucleotides read TGTGCCAGCAGCTCGGCGGGGGGCGAGACCCAGTACTTC. Translated: CASSSAGGETQYF.